This T cell receptor (beta chain) originates from a study of blood T cells in healthy people across ages. Germline CDR1 SGHKS, CDR2 YYEKEE (reference sequence). The CDR3 runs to 14 residues. V lost 6 bases, J lost 2 bases, and 11 bases lay in between. The study's findings and limits: Unsorted PBMCs ruled out conclusive naive versus antigen-experienced comparison. Per million T cells, TCR beta diversity dropped roughly linearly as age increased.

A second PCR of 7 to 11 cycles used a sample-barcoded 5' primer and a J-beta primer mix. TCRdb recomputed calls from the 5' RACE reads with MiXCR, one row per CDR3 protein. The sample has around 800,000 distinct CDR3 sequences, about a quarter seen once. The study drew donors from healthy Caucasian individuals in Russia aged 6 to 90. At least ten counts were recorded for this clonotype. Antigen specificity is unknown. The same data also went into a second study, on T cells of mothers and their children.

This receptor was identified in a boy aged 5-17 years in good health. Sequencing was done on a sample of blood. This chain connects TRBV5-5 to TRBJ2-2; D call uncertain. In DNA form, the CDR3 reads TGTGCCAGCAAAGCAAGTCATAACACCGGGGAGCTGTTTTTT. Translating gives CASKASHNTGELFF.